This T cell receptor beta chain was captured by sequencing in a study of T-cell reconstitution after alpha-beta-depleted transplantation in children. This CDR3 is 13 amino acids long. Trimming removed 3 bases at V and 7 bases at J, with 12 bases between. Germline CDR1 and CDR2: MGHRA and YSYEKL. This clonotype was observed a handful of times. TCRbeta library construction was performed incorporating unique molecular identifiers. TCRdb ran MiXCR on the PCR reads and lists one entry per CDR3 protein. The sample records about 980,000 distinct CDR3 sequences, about 31% being singletons. The rearrangement joins TRBV4-1 to TRBJ1-1, with D unclear. Sequenced here: PBMCs, mostly from graft donor cells, sampled 360 days after TCRalphabeta/CD19-depleted stem cell transplant. The TCR originated in a boy under two years old who had a stem cell transplant for SCID, so the T cells may come from the graft donor. CDR3 loop: CASSQGYQGEAFF. In DNA, the CDR3 is TGCGCCAGCAGCCAGGGTTACCAAGGTGAAGCTTTCTTT.